This T cell receptor beta chain is from a study of glioma-infiltrating T cells. This clonotype was counted a few times. Its antigen is not known. The iRepertoire nested amplicon-rescue multiplex PCR amplified TCR alpha and beta CDR3s from RNA. Input was about 85-400 ng of tissue mRNA or PBMC total RNA. TCRdb re-analysed the multiplex PCR reads in MiXCR, keeping a single row per CDR3 protein. The sample consists of some 90,000 distinct CDR3 sequences, 40% of them appearing once. This CDR3 has 15 amino acids. J lost 0 bases, V lost 7 bases, and 6 bases had no gene match. Study findings and constraints: Very few CDR3 sequences were shared between tissue and blood.

The chain carries TRBV12-3 or TRBV12-4 and TRBJ2-7; 10 bases fit TRBD1. The clonotype was recovered from a human donor with low-grade glioma or glioblastoma, undergoing nonglioma brain surgery, or in good health (not recorded which). The sequenced material came from glioma tissue, nonneoplastic brain tissue, or PBMCs (not recorded which). This CDR3 is CASTRTGGISYEQYF. In DNA form, the CDR3 reads TGTGCCAGCACCAGGACAGGGGGGATCTCCTACGAGCAGTACTTC.